Below are 19 T cell receptor beta chains sequenced from a single sample in a study of post-analysis software for immune sequencing data. Overall study results and limits: The five TRBV segments detected at higher frequency in patients than in controls included TRBV5-6, TRBV5-1 and TRBV20-1.

TCR beta cDNA libraries had unique molecular identifiers. TCRdb analysed the PCR reads with MiXCR anew, one entry per CDR3 protein. The repertoire holds fewer than 900,000 distinct CDR3 sequences, with just over 45% as singletons. These receptors have no known antigen. Sequencing was carried out using blood. The receptors were gathered from a girl under 18 with multiple sclerosis.

The chain employs TRBV6-6 and TRBJ2-1; TRBD1 or TRBD2 may be the D gene (5 bases each). Trimming pared 6 bases from V and 5 bases from J, leaving 17 bases between. Germline loops: CDR1 MNHNY, CDR2 SVGAGI (reference sequence). The CDR3 is 15 amino acids. The CDR3 nucleotides are TGTGCCAGCAGGGACCAGGGAGTTAGGAACAATGAGCAGTTCTTC. It encodes CASRDQGVRNNEQFF.

This clonotype was counted at least ten times. The chain links TRBV28 to TRBJ1-5; no reliable D call. Trimming stripped 3 bases from V and 3 bases from J, with 0 bases between. Germline values: CDR1 MDHEN, CDR2 SYDVKM. The length of the CDR3 is 11 residues. The CDR3: CASSFNQPQHF. The CDR3 nucleotides read TGTGCCAGCAGTTTCAATCAGCCCCAGCATTTT. The variable domain in full, with the rest retrieved from reference TRBV28 and TRBJ1-5, is DVKVTQSSRYLVKRTGEKVFLECVQDMDHENMFWYRQDPGLGLRLIYFSYDVKMKEKGDIPEGYSVSREKKERFSLILESASTNQTSMYLCASSFNQPQHFGDGTRLSIL.

The chain combines TRBV24-1 with TRBJ2-5; 8 bases fit TRBD1. The ends lost 4 bases at V and 6 bases at J; junction bases unmatched: 6. Germline V lookup: CDR1 KGHDR, CDR2 SFDVKD. This CDR3 is 14 amino acids long. CDR3 loop: CATSDRGRIQTQYF. The CDR3 region has the DNA TGTGCCACCAGTGACAGGGGGCGGATTCAGACCCAGTACTTC.

The chain employs TRBV7-2 and TRBJ1-2; D remains unclear. The CDR3 is 15 amino acids. Germline-derived CDR1 and CDR2 are SGHTA and FQGNSA. Trimming took off 3 bases at V and 4 bases at J, with 15 bases between the two ends. The CDR3 DNA reads TGTGCCAGCAGCTTGGAAGGCCGGATTACCTATGGCTACACCTTC. It yields the protein CASSLEGRITYGYTF. The full variable domain, in which reference TRBV7-2 and TRBJ1-2 provide the parts outside the CDR3, is GAGVSQSPSNKVTEKGKDVELRCDPISGHTALYWYRQSLGQGLEFLIYFQGNSAPDKSGLPSDRFSAERTGGSVSTLTIQRTQQEDSAVYLCASSLEGRITYGYTFGSGTRLTVV.

This clonotype was detected only a few times. The rearrangement uses TRBV5-6 and TRBJ2-1; 10 bases are shared with TRBD2. V shed 7 bases, J shed 1 base, and the junction held 11 bases outside the gene matches. CDR1 is SGHDT, CDR2 YYEEEE, per germline. The CDR3 is made up of 17 amino acids. In nucleotides, the CDR3 is TGTGCCAGCGGGGTGGCTAGCGGGAGCCCATCCTACAATGAGCAGTTCTTC. Residues: CASGVASGSPSYNEQFF.

This chain links TRBV7-9 with TRBJ2-7, with 12 bases lining up with TRBD2. CDR3 length equals 17 residues. The ends lost 1 base at V and 0 bases at J; junction bases unmatched: 4. From germline, CDR1 is SEHNR and CDR2 FQNEAQ (reference sequence). CDR3 amino acids: CASSLGTSGMSSYEQYF. The CDR3 DNA is TGTGCCAGCAGCTTAGGGACTAGCGGGATGAGCTCCTACGAGCAGTACTTC.

This chain uses TRBV10-3 with TRBJ2-3; 8 nucleotides agree with TRBD1. In germline, CDR1 is ENHRY, CDR2 SYGVKD. There are 13 residues in the CDR3. Trimming at V came to 4 bases and at J to 6 bases, leaving 3 bases not matched to a gene. CDR3 in DNA: TGTGCCATCAGTGGAACAGGGGGGGATACGCAGTATTTT. Amino acids: CAISGTGGDTQYF.

The chain carries TRBV11-2 and TRBJ2-1; 12 bases map to TRBD1. The CDR3 is 15 residues long. CDR1 and CDR2 (germline): SGHAT, FQNNGV. Trimming cost V 5 bases and J 7 bases; bases outside gene matches: 6. The CDR3 region is CASSPRGQGANEQFF. CDR3 DNA sequence: TGTGCCAGCAGCCCTAGGGGACAGGGGGCGAATGAGCAGTTCTTC. The whole variable domain, filled in from reference TRBV11-2 and TRBJ2-1, reads EAGVAQSPRYKIIEKRQSVAFWCNPISGHATLYWYQQILGQGPKLLIQFQNNGVVDDSQLPKDRFSAERLKGVDSTLKIQPAKLEDSAVYLCASSPRGQGANEQFFGPGTRLTVL.

The rearrangement joins TRBV9 to TRBJ1-2; 9 nucleotides match TRBD1. The CDR3 totals 15 residues. Germline CDR1 and CDR2: SGDLS and YYNGEE. J lost 5 bases, V lost 4 bases, and 9 bases had no gene match. The CDR3 DNA reads TGTGCCAGCAGCACCAGGGACAGGGCGAGGTATGGCTACACCTTC. Translating it yields CASSTRDRARYGYTF.

This chain uses TRBV10-2 with TRBJ2-4; D perhaps matches TRBD1 (5 bases). The V end lost 0 bases, the J end lost 7 bases, and 13 bases lay between the germline ends. The CDR3 is 15 residues long. In germline, CDR1 is WSHSY, CDR2 SAAADI. The CDR3, as DNA: TGCGCCAGCAGTGAGTCGGGTGGTAGGGGCAACATTCAGTACTTC. Its translation: CASSESGGRGNIQYF.

This chain joins TRBV20-1 and TRBJ2-7; 10 bases match TRBD2. The V and J ends lost 6 bases and 5 bases, in that order; junction bases with no gene match: 13. Per germline, CDR1 DFQATT and CDR2 SNEGSKA (reference sequence). CDR3 length equals 15 residues. The DNA for the CDR3 is TGCAGTGCAGAAGGGGGGCTAGCGGGAGTCGACGAGCAGTACTTC. It translates to CSAEGGLAGVDEQYF.

This chain connects TRBV28 to TRBJ2-5; possible D gene TRBD1, 5 bases. The last part of the DNA fits TRBJ2-7 better; the J call may be wrong. CDR1 MDHEN and CDR2 SYDVKM come from the germline V gene. The CDR3 sequence is 14 residues long. The CDR3 DNA reads TGTGCCAGCAGTTTAAGGACACAGTCATACGAGCAGTACTTC. Its translation is CASSLRTQSYEQYF.

The CDR3 loop is CASSASQGGWPQHF. In DNA, the CDR3 is TGTGCCAGCAGCGCGTCCCAGGGGGGGTGGCCCCAGCATTTT. This sequence joins TRBV9 and TRBJ1-5; the match to TRBD1 covers 7 bases. This CDR3 spans 14 amino acids. Trimming took 3 bases from V and 9 from J; bases not matched to a gene: 9. The germline V gene encodes CDR1 SGDLS and CDR2 YYNGEE. The full variable domain, rest sourced from reference TRBV9 and TRBJ1-5, is DSGVTQTPKHLITATGQRVTLRCSPRSGDLSVYWYQQSLDQGLQFLIQYYNGEERAKGNILERFSAQQFPDLHSELNLSSLELGDSALYFCASSASQGGWPQHFGDGTRLSIL.

The chain recombines TRBV7-8 with TRBJ2-7, with 7 nucleotides matching TRBD1. Germline CDR1 and CDR2: SGHVS and FQNEAQ. The CDR3 contains 14 residues. V lost 3 bases to trimming and J lost 5 bases; unmatched junction nucleotides: 7. CDR3 protein: CASSFGRGIDEQYF. CDR3 nucleotides: TGTGCCAGCAGCTTCGGCAGGGGGATCGACGAGCAGTACTTC.

This clonotype was counted a few times. Germline and junction disagree at one end, which may indicate a read error. The chain is built from TRBV29-1 and TRBJ2-4; unclear D gene. Germline CDR1 and CDR2: SQVTM and ANQGSEA. The CDR3 has 13 amino acids. The CDR3 bases are TGCAGCGCTGAAGGGCTGGCCAAAAACATTCAGTACTTC. Protein: CSAEGLAKNIQYF.

This rearrangement joins TRBV7-8 to TRBJ2-5; 7 bases are shared with TRBD2. This CDR3 is 15 amino acids long. V was pared by 2 bases and J by 4 bases, with 7 bases of the junction left unmatched. Germline values: CDR1 SGHVS, CDR2 FQNEAQ. CDR3 residues: CASSLQTSFTETQYF. The CDR3 coding sequence is TGTGCCAGCAGCTTACAGACTAGCTTTACAGAGACCCAGTACTTC.

This clonotype was seen a handful of times. This chain links TRBV27 with TRBJ1-2; 9 bases map to TRBD1. The germline V gene has CDR1 MNHEY and CDR2 SMNVEV (reference sequence). Trimming removed 5 bases from V and 5 bases from J; junction bases left unmatched: 9. This CDR3 is built from 15 residues. The CDR3 sequence is CASSVGTGNGYGYTF. CDR3 bases: TGTGCCAGCAGTGTCGGGACAGGGAACGGTTATGGCTACACCTTC.

This clonotype was seen a handful of times. J is TRBJ2-5 and V is TRBV29-1; 7 nucleotides align to TRBD1. Trimming cost V 4 bases and J 5 bases; bases outside gene matches: 7. The CDR3 loop spans 13 amino acids. Germline CDR1 is SQVTM and CDR2 is ANQGSEA. CDR3 protein: CSVGQGNPETQYF. CDR3 bases: TGCAGCGTTGGACAGGGAAACCCGGAGACCCAGTACTTC.

The V call is TRBV12-3 or TRBV12-4, the J call TRBJ2-3; 10 bases align to TRBD2. The CDR3 sequence is 17 residues long. Trimming at V came to 7 bases and at J to 7 bases, leaving 17 bases not matched to a gene. The CDR3, as DNA: TGTGCCAGCACCCTAGGGCTAGCGGGAGACAATGATAATACGCAGTATTTT. It translates to CASTLGLAGDNDNTQYF.